The 24 T cell receptor beta chains presented below share a single source sample, sequenced in a study of T-cell memory formation after mild COVID-19. Via MiXCR, TCRdb re-called the 5' RACE reads, giving one row per CDR3 protein. Found here are hundreds of thousands of distinct CDR3 sequences, approximately 27% of them singletons; the top ten hold approximately 13%. The sequenced material came from PBMCs or a T cell subset sorted from them (not recorded which). The receptors derive from an adult woman who had mild COVID-19 (a few samples of this study predate the infection). Cell type and time point are not known.

The sample holds a few counts of this clonotype. The V gene is TRBV18, the J gene TRBJ2-3; D unclear. CDR1 and CDR2 (germline): KGHSH, LQKENI. CDR3 length equals 14 residues. Trimming pared 0 bases from V and 4 bases from J, leaving 8 bases between. CDR3 amino acids: CASSPPILADTQYF. CDR3 bases: TGTGCCAGCTCACCACCCATTTTGGCAGATACGCAGTATTTT.

CDR3 residues: CASSQDKGGATEAFF. The CDR3 nucleotides read TGCGCCAGCAGCCAAGATAAGGGGGGTGCCACTGAAGCTTTCTTT. V gene TRBV4-1 combines with J gene TRBJ1-1; a weak D match, TRBD1 (6 bases). Germline CDR1 reads MGHRA; CDR2 reads YSYEKL. V lost 0 bases and J lost 4, with 12 bases in between. CDR3 length: 15 residues.

This chain links TRBV7-2 with TRBJ2-1; D remains unclear. The CDR3 has 16 amino acids. Germline loops: CDR1 SGHTA, CDR2 FQGNSA. Trimming left V 5 bases short and J 1 base short, with 15 bases between. CDR3 residues: CASSPMLGWSYNEQFF. CDR3 nucleotide sequence: TGTGCCAGCAGCCCCATGCTGGGGTGGTCCTACAATGAGCAGTTCTTC.

This clonotype was seen just once. The rearrangement joins TRBV12-3 or TRBV12-4 to TRBJ2-3, with TRBD1 matching over 8 bases. The CDR3 has 16 residues. Germline trimming cut 4 bases from V and 5 bases from J; bases unmatched to any gene: 11. This CDR3 is CASSSADRGFVDTQYF. CDR3 nucleotide sequence: TGTGCCAGCAGTTCCGCCGACAGGGGATTTGTAGATACGCAGTATTTT.

The V and J genes are TRBV4-1 and TRBJ1-3; no reliable D call. The CDR3 runs 16 residues. Germline-derived CDR1 and CDR2 are MGHRA and YSYEKL. The V end was cut by 1 base, the J end by 0 bases, with 10 bases between. The DNA of the CDR3 is TGCGCCAGCAGCCAAGGGAGTTGGGGCTCTGGAAACACCATATATTTT. This translates into CASSQGSWGSGNTIYF.

This clonotype has more than one count but fewer than ten. V usage is TRBV4-2 and J usage is TRBJ2-3, with a tentative D call TRBD2 (7 bases). The CDR3 sequence is 17 residues long. The V gene lost 4 bases and the J gene lost 2 bases, with 19 bases spanning the gap. From germline, CDR1 is LGHNA and CDR2 YNFKEQ. The CDR3 bases are TGTGCCAGCAGCCCGTCCGGGGGGACATACTACACAGATACGCAGTATTTT. This gives the protein CASSPSGGTYYTDTQYF.

This clonotype occurred a few times. The rearrangement links TRBV7-8 to TRBJ2-7, with D perhaps matching TRBD1 (5 bases). The CDR3 contains 13 residues. From germline, CDR1 is SGHVS and CDR2 FQNEAQ. V lost 6 bases and J lost 5, with 14 bases in between. Here the CDR3 reads CASRPTRADEQYF. Here the CDR3 DNA reads TGTGCCAGCAGACCTACCAGGGCGGACGAGCAGTACTTC.

The rearrangement uses TRBV5-1 and TRBJ2-5, with D possibly being TRBD2 (5 bases). V was pared by 0 bases and J by 9 bases, with 12 bases between. Germline loops: CDR1 SGHRS, CDR2 YFSETQ. This CDR3 spans 13 amino acids. The CDR3, as DNA: TGCGCCAGCAGCTTGGGACACTCGGAGGCCCAGTACTTC. It codes for CASSLGHSEAQYF.

This clonotype was detected ten times or more. The genes are TRBV7-9 and TRBJ1-1; perhaps TRBD1 as D (6 bases). The CDR3 spans 15 residues. Trimming removed 0 bases from V and 4 bases from J, with 12 bases in between. Germline V gives CDR1 SEHNR, CDR2 FQNEAQ (reference sequence). CDR3: CASSLAGRGITEAFF. CDR3 DNA: TGTGCCAGCAGCTTAGCGGGCAGGGGTATCACTGAAGCTTTCTTT. Filled out from reference TRBV7-9 and TRBJ1-1, the complete variable domain reads DTGVSQNPRHKITKRGQNVTFRCDPISEHNRLYWYRQTLGQGPEFLTYFQNEAQLEKSRLLSDRFSAERPKGSFSTLEIQRTEQGDSAMYLCASSLAGRGITEAFFGQGTRLTVV.

V is TRBV19 and J is TRBJ2-4; no firm D call. Trimming left V 7 bases short and J 8 bases short, with 9 bases between. The CDR3 contains 11 residues. The germline V gene encodes CDR1 LNHDA and CDR2 SQIVND (reference sequence). CDR3 DNA: TGTGCCAGTACGGGTAATCACATTCAGTACTTC. This encodes CASTGNHIQYF.

This clonotype appeared a single time. The rearrangement joins TRBV13 to TRBJ2-7, with 7 nucleotides matching TRBD2. The length of the CDR3 is 15 residues. J lost 0 bases, V lost 0 bases, and 2 bases had no gene match. Germline V CDR1 and CDR2: PRHDT, FYEKMQ (reference sequence). The CDR3 here is CASSLGRESSYEQYF. The CDR3 DNA reads as TGTGCCAGCAGCTTAGGGCGGGAGTCCTCCTACGAGCAGTACTTC.

This clonotype was seen at least ten times. The V call is TRBV7-2, the J call TRBJ2-3, with D possibly being TRBD1 (5 bases). Germline CDR1 and CDR2: SGHTA and FQGNSA. The CDR3 contains 14 residues. The germline V and J ends were trimmed by 4 bases and 14 bases, with 22 bases remaining between them. CDR3: CASSYQGPLASGYF. The CDR3 DNA reads TGTGCCAGCAGCTATCAGGGCCCCCTCGCCAGTGGGTATTTT.

The rearrangement links TRBV5-1 to TRBJ2-3; a weak D match, TRBD2 (6 bases). V shed 0 bases and J shed 2 bases, with 13 bases lying between them. Germline lookup yields CDR1 SGHRS and CDR2 YFSETQ. The CDR3 loop spans 16 amino acids. CDR3 region: CASSLAPAGATDTQYF. As DNA, the CDR3 is TGCGCCAGCAGCTTGGCCCCAGCGGGTGCCACAGATACGCAGTATTTT.

V usage is TRBV5-5 and J usage is TRBJ2-3; 7 bases are a match to TRBD2. CDR1 is SGHKS and CDR2 is YYEKEE in the germline V gene (reference sequence). Germline trimming cut 3 bases from V and 3 bases from J; bases unmatched to any gene: 10. The CDR3 spans 16 residues. CDR3 amino acids: CASSSGEAGVTDTQYF. As DNA, the CDR3 is TGTGCCAGCAGCTCCGGAGAGGCGGGGGTGACAGATACGCAGTATTTT. Using reference TRBV5-5 and TRBJ2-3 for the parts outside the CDR3, the full variable domain is DAGVTQSPTHLIKTRGQQVTLRCSPISGHKSVSWYQQVLGQGPQFIFQYYEKEERGRGNFPDRFSARQFPNYSSELNVNALLLGDSALYLCASSSGEAGVTDTQYFGPGTRLTVL.

The V and J genes are TRBV20-1 and TRBJ2-3; 9 bases are a match to TRBD2. V trimming: 1 base; J trimming: 2 bases; junction bases outside the gene matches: 4. The length of the CDR3 is 15 residues. CDR1 is DFQATT and CDR2 is SNEGSKA in the germline V gene (reference sequence). Here the CDR3 reads CSARATSGDTDTQYF. The CDR3 DNA follows: TGCAGTGCTAGAGCGACTAGCGGTGACACAGATACGCAGTATTTT.

The CDR3 is CSVGIYRDRGFRNEQFF. In DNA form, the CDR3 reads TGCAGCGTTGGAATATACCGGGACAGGGGTTTTAGGAATGAGCAGTTCTTC. V is TRBV29-1 and J is TRBJ2-1; 10 positions match TRBD1. The CDR3 is 17 residues long. CDR1 and CDR2 (germline): SQVTM, ANQGSEA. Trimming took 4 bases from V and 7 from J; bases not matched to a gene: 16.

The CDR3 loop is CATSDLSAGANVLTF. CDR3 sequence (DNA): TGTGCCACCAGTGATTTAAGCGCGGGGGCCAACGTCCTGACTTTC. V gene TRBV24-1 combines with J gene TRBJ2-6; D remains unclear. CDR1 is KGHDR and CDR2 is SFDVKD in the germline V gene. With 1 base removed from V and 4 bases from J, the gap between germline ends came to 7 bases. The CDR3 sequence is 15 residues long.

The sample holds many counts of this clonotype. This chain joins TRBV12-3 or TRBV12-4 and TRBJ2-5; no clear D gene. V lost 3 bases and J 1 base, leaving 6 bases between the germline ends. There are 13 residues in the CDR3. The CDR3 nucleotides read TGTGCCAGCAGTTTGGGCAGCCAAGAGACCCAGTACTTC. Its protein is CASSLGSQETQYF.

This clonotype appeared a few times. The chain carries TRBV5-6 and TRBJ1-1; D gene unclear. V lost 0 bases to trimming and J lost 0 bases, with 6 bases between them. CDR3 length equals 14 residues. Germline V lookup: CDR1 SGHDT, CDR2 YYEEEE. CDR3 DNA sequence: TGTGCCAGCAGCTTGGCCACCATGAACACTGAAGCTTTCTTT. Translated: CASSLATMNTEAFF.

Points on this clonotype: A junction boundary mismatches the germline segment, possibly from a read error. This chain connects TRBV20-1 to TRBJ2-3; D call uncertain. Looked up from germline, CDR1 is DFQATT and CDR2 is SNEGSKA (reference sequence). This CDR3 comprises 12 residues. The CDR3 is CSAGESTDTQYF. The CDR3 DNA reads as TGCAGTGCTGGAGAATCCACAGATACGCAGTATTTT.

This clonotype was observed a handful of times. V usage is TRBV12-3 or TRBV12-4 and J usage is TRBJ1-4; D is uncertain. There are 14 residues in the CDR3. V was cut by 5 bases and J by 8 bases, with 15 bases left in between. The CDR3 DNA reads TGTGCCAGCAGTCCCAGGACCTGGTCCGAAAAACTGTTTTTT. Translation: CASSPRTWSEKLFF.

The J gene is TRBJ1-2, the V gene TRBV9, with D unclear. Trimming took 3 bases from V and 4 from J, leaving 10 bases between them. This CDR3 comprises 13 residues. Germline V gene sequence: CDR1 SGDLS, CDR2 YYNGEE. This chain's CDR3 is CASSAAPAYGYTF. CDR3 DNA: TGTGCCAGCAGCGCCGCCCCGGCCTATGGCTACACCTTC.

This clonotype was counted a few times. The chain is built from TRBV5-1 and TRBJ2-1, with 13 bases fitting TRBD2. This CDR3 has 20 amino acids. V gave up 3 bases and J gave up 3 bases; unmatched junction bases: 15. The V gene's germline CDR1 is SGHRS and CDR2 YFSETQ. The CDR3 nucleotides read TGCGCCAGCAGCTCGAGACTAGCGGGAGGCCGTAGTAGTTTCTACAATGAGCAGTTCTTC. Translated: CASSSRLAGGRSSFYNEQFF.

This clonotype came up a few times. This chain connects TRBV7-6 to TRBJ2-5; unclear D gene. Germline values: CDR1 SGHVS, CDR2 FNYEAQ. The V gene lost 1 base and the J gene lost 4 bases, with 13 bases spanning the gap. The CDR3 covers 15 residues. CDR3 protein: CASSLGASARETQYF. CDR3 nucleotide sequence: TGTGCCAGCAGCTTAGGCGCCAGCGCGCGAGAGACCCAGTACTTC.